This entry lists 27 T cell receptor beta chains sequenced from one sample in a study of blood T cell repertoires in COVID-19. Method: immunoSEQ multiplex PCR; TCRdb's copy keeps in-frame clones and lacks some. The sample lists 100,000 to 150,000 clones, approximately 87% seen once, with 2% to 2.5% in the top ten. The sample consisted of peripheral blood. The receptor source for this set is a woman between 50 and 59 years old with acute or convalescent COVID-19.

The chain uses TRBV19 and TRBJ2-7, with 10 bases lining up with TRBD2. Per germline, CDR1 LNHDA and CDR2 SQIVND (reference sequence). CDR3 length: 14 amino acids. With V trimmed by 3 bases and J by 4 bases, 3 bases remained unmatched. The CDR3 DNA follows: TGTGCCAGTAGTATTTGGACTAGCGGTTACGAGCAGTACTTC. Amino acid sequence: CASSIWTSGYEQYF.

This chain uses TRBV19 with TRBJ1-2; TRBD1 matches 9 bases. Germline trimming cut 5 bases from V and 4 bases from J; bases unmatched to any gene: 8. This CDR3 has 15 residues. CDR1 and CDR2 (germline): LNHDA, SQIVND (reference sequence). CDR3 region: CASSLPGQGLYGYTF. The CDR3 DNA reads as TGTGCCAGTAGTCTTCCGGGACAGGGACTCTATGGCTACACCTTC.

V gene TRBV10-3 combines with J gene TRBJ2-7, with TRBD1 matching over 9 bases. With 0 bases clipped from V and 0 bases from J, the junction kept 6 bases outside the gene matches. This CDR3 contains 17 residues. The germline CDR1 and CDR2 sequences are ENHRY and SYGVKD. CDR3 amino acids: CAISESGQGFASYEQYF. In nucleotides, the CDR3 is TGTGCCATCAGTGAGTCGGGACAGGGATTCGCCTCCTACGAGCAGTACTTC.

V gene TRBV6-2 or TRBV6-3 combines with J gene TRBJ2-7; D not resolved. CDR3 length: 13 residues. Germline values: CDR1 MNHEY, CDR2 SVGEGT. The V end lost 2 bases, the J end lost 4 bases, and 9 bases lay between the germline ends. The CDR3 protein is CASSYADAYEQYF. CDR3 nucleotides: TGTGCCAGCAGTTACGCGGATGCGTACGAGCAGTACTTC.

V is TRBV12-3 or TRBV12-4 and J is TRBJ2-3; no reliable D call. The length of the CDR3 is 13 residues. Trimming left V 9 bases short and J 5 bases short, with 15 bases between. The CDR3 reads CARSTIVGDTQYF. The CDR3 bases are TGTGCCAGGTCCACCATCGTCGGAGATACGCAGTATTTT.

V usage is TRBV18 and J usage is TRBJ2-5; 8 bases align to TRBD1. This CDR3 comprises 14 residues. Germline values: CDR1 KGHSH, CDR2 LQKENI. V shed 4 bases, J shed 9 bases, and the junction held 10 bases outside the gene matches. The CDR3 nucleotides are TGTGCCAGCTCACTCACGGGGACGGACAGGGCCCAGTACTTC. This gives the protein CASSLTGTDRAQYF.

The rearrangement links TRBV10-3 to TRBJ2-2, with D tentatively TRBD2 (5 bases). The germline gives CDR1 ENHRY, CDR2 SYGVKD. This CDR3 has 15 amino acids. The ends were cut back, 3 bases at V and 1 base at J, with 9 bases in the middle. The CDR3 sequence: CAISDGELNTGELFF. The CDR3 nucleotides read TGTGCCATCAGTGACGGGGAACTGAACACCGGGGAGCTGTTTTTT.

The chain couples TRBV19 to TRBJ1-1, with 7 bases lining up with TRBD1. The CDR3 spans 12 residues. Germline loops: CDR1 LNHDA, CDR2 SQIVND (reference sequence). J lost 7 bases, V lost 5 bases, and 4 bases had no gene match. CDR3 sequence (DNA): TGTGCCAGTAGTCAGAGACAGGGTGAAGCTTTCTTT. Translating gives CASSQRQGEAFF.

This clone has a handful of counts. V usage is TRBV4-1 and J usage is TRBJ2-7, with 8 bases identical to TRBD2. The J segment lost 6 bases and the V segment lost 3 bases, leaving 7 bases of the junction unmatched. The CDR3 extends over 14 amino acids. Germline V CDR1 and CDR2: MGHRA, YSYEKL. CDR3 coding DNA: TGCGCCAGCAGCCACCCGGGACTAGACGTCGAGCAGTACTTC. Protein product: CASSHPGLDVEQYF.

The chain carries TRBV10-3 and TRBJ2-7, with a tentative D call TRBD1 (6 bases). Trimming took off 5 bases at V and 0 bases at J, with 14 bases between the two ends. This CDR3 is built from 15 residues. The V gene's germline CDR1 is ENHRY and CDR2 SYGVKD. CDR3 DNA: TGTGCCATCAGTTCTTTACAGGGAGCCTCCTACGAGCAGTACTTC. Amino acid sequence: CAISSLQGASYEQYF.

The rearrangement links TRBV27 to TRBJ2-3; TRBD2 aligns across 11 bases. Losses at the gene ends were 0 bases for V and 3 bases for J; bases not matched to a gene: 5. This CDR3 is 17 amino acids long. CDR1 is MNHEY, CDR2 SMNVEV, per germline (reference sequence). The chain's CDR3 is CASSLSVAGGRTDTQYF. The CDR3 nucleotides read TGTGCCAGCAGTTTATCGGTAGCGGGGGGGCGTACAGATACGCAGTATTTT.

For this clone: The sample holds other DNA sequences that translate to the same CDR3. This chain uses TRBV19 with TRBJ2-6; TRBD1 agrees at 8 bases. The germline V gene has CDR1 LNHDA and CDR2 SQIVND (reference sequence). CDR3 length: 15 residues. The junction had 4 bases not matched to a gene; V was cut back by 6 bases and J by 3 bases. The DNA for the CDR3 is TGTGCCAGTAGGAGACAGGGGTTTGGGGCCAACGTCCTGACTTTC. Translated, it gives CASRRQGFGANVLTF.

In this sample, this clone turned up once. The rearrangement links TRBV14 to TRBJ2-1; 14 bases fit TRBD2. V dropped 6 bases and J dropped 6; count of bases not matched to a gene: 19. This CDR3 has 20 residues. CDR1 and CDR2 (germline): SGHDN, FVKESK. CDR3 DNA: TGTGCCAGCAGTCACAACCCGACTAGCGGGAGGGTACGGGGGGGCAATGAGCAGTTCTTC. This translates into CASSHNPTSGRVRGGNEQFF.

The chain is built from TRBV4-1 and TRBJ1-2; D gene uncertain. This CDR3 is built from 16 residues. Germline CDR1 MGHRA, CDR2 YSYEKL. Trimming shortened V by 0 bases and J by 5 bases, and 16 bases separated the two germline ends. The CDR3 sequence: CASSQDVTTLEYGYTF. Written as DNA, the CDR3 is TGCGCCAGCAGCCAAGATGTAACGACCCTGGAGTATGGCTACACCTTC.

The chain is built from TRBV25-1 and TRBJ2-4; perhaps TRBD1 as D (6 bases). Trimming shortened V by 3 bases and J by 10 bases, and 10 bases separated the two germline ends. This CDR3 contains 12 residues. In germline, CDR1 is MGHDK, CDR2 SYGVNS. CDR3: CASSDWGTIQYF. As DNA, the CDR3 is TGTGCCAGCAGTGATTGGGGGACAATTCAGTACTTC.

The chain couples TRBV5-6 to TRBJ1-1, with D possibly being TRBD1 (5 bases). V shed 0 bases and J shed 1 base, with 13 bases lying between them. There are 16 residues in the CDR3. Germline V lookup: CDR1 SGHDT, CDR2 YYEEEE. CDR3 nucleotide sequence: TGTGCCAGCAGCTTGGCGGGGGGGTCGAGGAACACTGAAGCTTTCTTT. It yields the protein CASSLAGGSRNTEAFF. Looking up the rest from reference TRBV5-6 and TRBJ1-1 gives the full variable domain: DAGVTQSPTHLIKTRGQQVTLRCSPKSGHDTVSWYQQALGQGPQFIFQYYEEEERQRGNFPDRFSGHQFPNYSSELNVNALLLGDSALYLCASSLAGGSRNTEAFFGQGTRLTVV.

This clone was picked up one time. The genes are TRBV7-6 and TRBJ2-2; possible D gene TRBD2, 7 bases. The CDR3 runs 16 residues. Germline assignment: CDR1 SGHVS and CDR2 FNYEAQ. Trimming removed 5 bases at V and 3 bases at J, with 16 bases between. The CDR3 coding sequence is TGTGCCAGCAGCCCCTGGGCGGGGGCCTACACCGGGGAGCTGTTTTTT. It codes for CASSPWAGAYTGELFF. Together with reference TRBV7-6 and TRBJ2-2, the CDR3 gives the full variable domain: GAGVSQSPRYKVTKRGQDVALRCDPISGHVSLYWYRQALGQGPEFLTYFNYEAQQDKSGLPNDRFSAERPEGSISTLTIQRTEQRDSAMYRCASSPWAGAYTGELFFGEGSRLTVL.

The chain uses TRBV18 and TRBJ2-1, with D perhaps matching TRBD1 (6 bases). The CDR3 extends over 14 amino acids. Germline CDR1 and CDR2: KGHSH and LQKENI. The germline V and J ends were trimmed by 6 bases and 5 bases, with 14 bases remaining between them. CDR3 residues: CASSLDSPNNEQFF. For the CDR3, the DNA is TGTGCCAGCTCGCTGGACAGCCCAAACAATGAGCAGTTCTTC. Full variable domain (remainder filled in from reference TRBV18 and TRBJ2-1): NAGVMQNPRHLVRRRGQEARLRCSPMKGHSHVYWYRQLPEEGLKFMVYLQKENIIDESGMPKERFSAEFPKEGPSILRIQQVVRGDSAAYFCASSLDSPNNEQFFGPGTRLTVL.

V is TRBV15 and J is TRBJ1-4; 10 nucleotides agree with TRBD1. This CDR3 is 16 amino acids long. The germline V gene encodes CDR1 LNHNV and CDR2 YYDKDF (reference sequence). The V segment lost 0 bases and the J segment 7 bases; nucleotides outside the gene matches: 5. CDR3 in DNA: TGTGCCACCAGCAGAGACCCCGGGACAGGGGCTGAAAAACTGTTTTTT. This gives the protein CATSRDPGTGAEKLFF.

The chain joins TRBV30 to TRBJ1-4, with D unclear. Germline CDR1 and CDR2: GTSNPN and SVGIG (reference sequence). Deletions cut 2 bases from V and 8 bases from J, with 15 bases between. The CDR3 spans 14 residues. Here the CDR3 reads CAWSRPVAEEKLFF. As DNA, the CDR3 is TGTGCCTGGAGTAGGCCGGTGGCGGAAGAAAAACTGTTTTTT. The variable domain in full, completed from reference TRBV30 and TRBJ1-4, reads SQTIHQWPATLVQPVGSPLSLECTVEGTSNPNLYWYRQAAGRGLQLLFYSVGIGQISSEVPQNLSASRPQDRQFILSSKKLLLSDSGFYLCAWSRPVAEEKLFFGSGTQLSVL.

The chain has TRBV29-1 and TRBJ2-1; D may be TRBD1 (6 bases). V gave up 7 bases and J gave up 7 bases, with 17 bases separating them. The CDR3 loop spans 13 amino acids. From germline, CDR1 is SQVTM and CDR2 ANQGSEA. DNA of the CDR3: TGCAGCGCAAGAAGACAGGTGACGAATGAGCAGTTCTTC. It translates to CSARRQVTNEQFF.

J is TRBJ2-7 and V is TRBV11-1, with TRBD1 matching 7 bases. V gave up 3 bases and J gave up 3 bases; unmatched junction bases: 2. Germline CDR1 and CDR2: SGHAT and FQDESV (reference sequence). CDR3 length: 13 amino acids. CDR3 in amino acids: CASSLGQSYEQYF. For the CDR3, the DNA is TGTGCCAGCAGCTTGGGACAGAGCTACGAGCAGTACTTC.

The CDR3 DNA is TGTGCCAGCAGCTTCAAACAGGGAACTGAAGCTTTCTTT. Translated: CASSFKQGTEAFF. The chain is built from TRBV11-3 and TRBJ1-1, with a tentative D call TRBD1 (6 bases). Trimming removed 3 bases at V and 5 bases at J, with 10 bases between. This CDR3 has 13 amino acids. From germline, CDR1 is SGHNT and CDR2 YENEEA. The full variable domain, its missing parts supplied by reference TRBV11-3 and TRBJ1-1, is EAGVVQSPRYKIIEKKQPVAFWCNPISGHNTLYWYLQNLGQGPELLIRYENEEAVDDSQLPKDRFSAERLKGVDSTLKIQPAELGDSAVYLCASSFKQGTEAFFGQGTRLTVV.

V gene TRBV7-2 combines with J gene TRBJ1-5, with D possibly being TRBD1 (5 bases). The CDR3 totals 15 residues. In germline, CDR1 is SGHTA, CDR2 FQGNSA. The V end was cut by 5 bases, the J end by 0 bases, with 11 bases between. The CDR3 sequence is CASSPGGDSNQPQHF. CDR3 coding DNA: TGTGCCAGCAGCCCCGGAGGGGATAGCAATCAGCCCCAGCATTTT.

The V gene is TRBV18, the J gene TRBJ1-1, with 9 bases identical to TRBD1. Germline assignment: CDR1 KGHSH and CDR2 LQKENI. V lost 0 bases, J lost 1 base, and 3 bases stayed unmatched. This CDR3 spans 16 amino acids. CDR3 loop: CASSPPMGQGNTEAFF. As DNA, the CDR3 is TGTGCCAGCTCACCACCGATGGGACAGGGGAACACTGAAGCTTTCTTT.

This sequence joins TRBV7-8 and TRBJ2-7, with 14 bases fitting TRBD2. The junction had 15 bases not matched to a gene; V was cut back by 5 bases and J by 6 bases. The CDR3 is made up of 18 amino acids. Germline values: CDR1 SGHVS, CDR2 FQNEAQ. Here the CDR3 DNA reads TGTGCCAGCAGCCCAAGGACTAGCGGGGGGACGAGGAATGGCGAGCAGTACTTC. Translating gives CASSPRTSGGTRNGEQYF.

The V call is TRBV18, the J call TRBJ1-4; D not certain. Trimming left V 3 bases short and J 5 bases short, with 7 bases between. Germline V CDR1 and CDR2: KGHSH, LQKENI. The CDR3 totals 13 residues. The CDR3 region has the DNA TGTGCCAGCTCACCGGGAGTAAATGAAAAACTGTTTTTT. Amino acid sequence: CASSPGVNEKLFF.